These T cell receptor beta chains were read from a single sample in a study of hypomethylating agent response in myelodysplastic syndrome. The method was immunoSEQ multiplex PCR; TCRdb's version includes in-frame clones alone and lacks a portion of them. The sample shows over 4,000 clones, roughly four fifths of them seen only once. The material sequenced was bone marrow, taken before or after starting hypomethylating agent treatment for myelodysplastic syndrome (not recorded which). The source of these receptors is a human donor with myelodysplastic syndrome. Each CDR3 is given with its conserved first and last residue. The order of the fields is D gene, J gene, V gene, clone size, CDR3 DNA, CDR3 protein. The D gene is left open where the match is weak. Rows may omit the clone size; those that give it use once, few, many or a size class.

>TRBD1|TRBJ1-6|TRBV6-1|few
TGTGCCAGCAGTGATGGAGACAGGGGCTATAATTCACCCCTCCACTTT
CASSDGDRGYNSPLHF
>.|TRBJ1-1|TRBV9|.
TGTGCCAGCAGCGTAGTGGGAGGTGGCCAAGGGAACACTGAAGCTTTCTTT
CASSVVGGGQGNTEAFF
>TRBD2|TRBJ2-2|TRBV11-1|.
TGTGCCAGCAGCCGCTTTGAACTAGCGGGGCCATACACCGGGGAGCTGTTTTTT
CASSRFELAGPYTGELFF
>.|TRBJ1-5|TRBV5-6|.
TGTGCCAGCAGCTTGGCAGTCGGCCAGCCCCAGCATTTT
CASSLAVGQPQHF
>.|TRBJ1-6|TRBV7-3|.
TGTGCCAGCAGCTTAGGGGGGGGGCCGGTTAATTCACCCCTCCACTTT
CASSLGGGPVNSPLHF
>.|TRBJ1-1|TRBV18|.
TGTGCCAGCTCACCATTTGCAGGGGATTTGAACACTGAAGCTTTCTTT
CASSPFAGDLNTEAFF
>.|TRBJ1-4|TRBV25-1|.
TGTGCCAGCAGTGAATTGGGGGAAGTAGAAAAACTGTTTTTT
CASSELGEVEKLFF
>.|TRBJ2-1|TRBV5-1|.
TGCGCCAGCAGCTTTGGCACAGGGACCTACAATGAGCAGTTCTTC
CASSFGTGTYNEQFF
>.|TRBJ1-1|TRBV6-5|.
TGTGCCAGCAGTTTCGGGAGGGGTGAAGCTTTCTTT
CASSFGRGEAFF
>TRBD2|TRBJ2-3|TRBV5-4|.
TGTGCCAGCAGCTTGGTTGGGAGACTAGCGGGGGTGAACACAGATACGCAGTATTTT
CASSLVGRLAGVNTDTQYF
>.|TRBJ1-2|TRBV13|.
TGTGCCAGCAGCAAACAGGGATTCGGGCATGGCTACACCTTC
CASSKQGFGHGYTF
>.|TRBJ1-6|TRBV6-5|.
TGTGCCAGCAGCTACGCCAGGGGTGATTCACCCCTCCACTTT
CASSYARGDSPLHF
>.|TRBJ1-4|TRBV5-6|.
TGTGCCAGCAGCTTGGAAAGGGGTGCAACTAATGAAAAACTGTTTTTT
CASSLERGATNEKLFF
>TRBD2|TRBJ2-1|TRBV15|.
TGTGCCACCAGGGACGCGGGGGGCGTAAATGAGCAGTTCTTC
CATRDAGGVNEQFF
>TRBD1|TRBJ1-2|TRBV27|.
TGTGCCAGCAGACAGGACAGGTTCGATGGCTACACCTTC
CASRQDRFDGYTF
>TRBD1|TRBJ2-7|TRBV11-3|.
TGTGCCAGCAGGGGGACAGGTCCCTACGAGCAGTACTTC
CASRGTGPYEQYF
>.|TRBJ1-1|TRBV5-1|few
TGCGCCAGCAGCCCCTGGTGGGGGGACGGAGCTTTCTTT
CASSPWWGDGAFF
>TRBD1|TRBJ1-5|TRBV2|.
TGTGCCAGCAGTAACCGGACAGGCCCCAATCAGCCCCAGCATTTT
CASSNRTGPNQPQHF
>TRBD1|TRBJ2-1|TRBV5-1|.
TGCGCCAGCAGCTTAACAGGGGCAAACTACAATGAGCAGTTCTTC
CASSLTGANYNEQFF
>.|TRBJ2-7|TRBV4-1|.
TGCGCCAGCAGCCAAGTTGGACAGATGTACTACGAGCAGTACTTC
CASSQVGQMYYEQYF
>TRBD2|TRBJ2-3|TRBV13|.
TGTGCCAGCAGTCAACTAGCGGGGTCCTCAGATACGCAGTATTTT
CASSQLAGSSDTQYF
>.|TRBJ1-6|TRBV5-6|.
TGTGCCAGCAGCCGGATAGGGCTGAATTCACCCCTCCACTTT
CASSRIGLNSPLHF
>.|TRBJ1-3|TRBV12-5|once
TGTGCTAGTGGTTTATACAGGGGAAACACCATATATTTT
CASGLYRGNTIYF
>TRBD1|TRBJ1-2|TRBV10-3|.
TGTGCCATCAGTGAGGGACAGGGCCGTGGCTACACCTTC
CAISEGQGRGYTF
>.|TRBJ1-2|TRBV6-1|.
TGTGCCACCCAGACTGGGCGGCAAGGAGGCTACACCTTC
CATQTGRQGGYTF
>.|TRBJ1-2|TRBV5-5|once
TGTGCCAGCAGCTTAGCAGGGAACTATGGCTACACCTTC
CASSLAGNYGYTF
>TRBD2|TRBJ2-2|TRBV9|.
TGTGCCAGCAGCGCGTCGGGGACTAGCGTTACCGGGGAGCTGTTTTTT
CASSASGTSVTGELFF
>.|TRBJ2-2|TRBV18|.
TGTGCCAGCTCACCTCAGGGGAACACCGGGGAGCTGTTTTTT
CASSPQGNTGELFF
>.|TRBJ2-2|TRBV6-5|.
TGTGCCAGCAGTTACCCCCGCAGCCCCGGGGAGCTGTTTTTT
CASSYPRSPGELFF
>TRBD1|TRBJ2-1|TRBV11-2|large
TGTGCCAGCAGAACACAGGGGGCATCCTACAATGAGCAGTTCTTC
CASRTQGASYNEQFF
>.|TRBJ1-1|TRBV6-5|.
TGTGCCAGCAGTTTCGGGGGAGGTAGGGACACTGAAGCTTTCTTT
CASSFGGGRDTEAFF
>.|TRBJ2-7|TRBV5-1|.
TGCGCCAGCAGCGCCCGGGACGGGAGCTCCTACGAGCAGTACTTC
CASSARDGSSYEQYF
>TRBD2|TRBJ2-7|TRBV19|few
TGTGCCAGCGGAGGACTAGCGGGGAGCTACGAGCAGTACTTC
CASGGLAGSYEQYF
>TRBD1|TRBJ1-5|TRBV18|.
TGTGCCAGCTCACCTGGGACAGACAGCAATCAGCCCCAGCATTTT
CASSPGTDSNQPQHF
>TRBD2|TRBJ2-5|TRBV10-2|.
TGCGCCAGCAGTGAGTTACCGGGGGGATTCCAAGAGACCCAGTACTTC
CASSELPGGFQETQYF
>.|TRBJ2-1|TRBV6-4|few
TGTGCCAGCAGTCTGGAAGCCACACTGAACAATGAGCAGTTCTTC
CASSLEATLNNEQFF
>.|TRBJ2-7|TRBV5-6|.
TGTGCCAGTCACAGGGACTACGAGCAGTACTTC
CASHRDYEQYF
>.|TRBJ2-3|TRBV5-1|.
TGCGCCAGCAGCTTGTTTTCTAGACCTAACACAGATACGCAGTATTTT
CASSLFSRPNTDTQYF
>.|TRBJ1-2|TRBV28|few
TGTGCCAGCAGTTTAATCACCTATGGCTACACCTTC
CASSLITYGYTF
>.|TRBJ1-4|TRBV19|.
TGTGCCAGTAGTACCTCCGGGAGAGCAACTAATGAAAAACTGTTTTTT
CASSTSGRATNEKLFF
>.|TRBJ2-7|TRBV9|.
TGTGCCAGCAGCGACTTAAACGAGCAGTACTTC
CASSDLNEQYF
>TRBD1|TRBJ1-4|TRBV7-9|.
TGTGCCAGCAGCCCAGGGGGCCAAGGGCGGAGGGAAAAACTGTTTTTT
CASSPGGQGRREKLFF
>.|TRBJ1-6|TRBV19|.
TGTGCCACCGGGGGGGACAAGTCACCCCTCCACTTT
CATGGDKSPLHF
>.|TRBJ1-1|TRBV7-8|.
TGTGCCAGCAGCTCTGACGCTGAAGCTTTCTTT
CASSSDAEAFF
>TRBD1|TRBJ2-7|TRBV9|once
TGTGCCAGCAGCGCATCCGGGACAGGGGTGTACGAGCAGTACTTC
CASSASGTGVYEQYF
>.|TRBJ2-7|TRBV27|large
TGTGCCAGCAGTCCGACAGCCGCGGGGGAGCAGTACTTC
CASSPTAAGEQYF
>.|TRBJ1-5|TRBV5-1|.
TGCGCCAGCAGCTTGGGGGTCAGCAATCAGCCCCAGCATTTT
CASSLGVSNQPQHF
>.|TRBJ2-2|TRBV7-2|.
TGTGCCAGCAGCTCCGGCAGCACCGGGGAGCTGTTTTTT
CASSSGSTGELFF
>TRBD1|TRBJ2-5|TRBV4-3|.
TGCGCCAGCAGCCAAGAGGACAGGGGGCAAGAGACCCAGTACTTC
CASSQEDRGQETQYF
>TRBD2|TRBJ2-7|TRBV29-1|.
TGCAGCGTTGCTAGCGGGAGCTCCTACGAGCAGTACTTC
CSVASGSSYEQYF
>.|TRBJ2-7|TRBV6-5|.
TGTGCCAGCAGTTACCCCGGCAGGTCCTCCTACGAGCAGTACTTC
CASSYPGRSSYEQYF
>TRBD1|TRBJ1-1|TRBV18|.
TGTGCCAGCTCACCCGGGGACAGGAACACTGAAGCTTTCTTT
CASSPGDRNTEAFF
>TRBD1|TRBJ1-2|TRBV5-4|.
TGTGCCAGCAGCCCAGGGGGCTATGGCTACACCTTC
CASSPGGYGYTF
>.|TRBJ1-1|TRBV27|.
TGTGCCAGCAGTTTCTGGAGTGGGTCAGGCACTGAAGCTTTCTTT
CASSFWSGSGTEAFF